This TCR beta chain came from a study of T cells in Graves' hyperthyroidism and ophthalmopathy. The germline V gene encodes CDR1 GTSNPN and CDR2 SVGIG (reference sequence). The CDR3 has 16 amino acids. After removal of 2 bases from V and 6 bases from J, the junction contained 11 bases not matched to a gene. Findings and caveats of the study: The model forecast ophthalmopathy, anticipating it by a median around 6.5 months before onset.

Uncontrolled infection, other autoimmune disease, pregnancy or lactation barred patients from enrollment. Details on this clonotype: Antigen specificity is unknown.

Amplified TCR beta CDR3 regions came from RNA transcripts. Using the HTBI primer set, a first-round RT-PCR was run on the TCR CDR3. One entry per CDR3 protein results from TCRdb running MiXCR on the multiplex PCR reads. The data show roughly 360,000 distinct CDR3 sequences, about 14% seen once. The source of this sequence is a man aged 25-45 years with Graves' hyperthyroidism that later progressed to Graves' ophthalmopathy. This chain links TRBV30 with TRBJ2-2; TRBD1 aligns across 8 bases. The sample comprised blood. This CDR3 reads CAWSHPGTGLSGELFF. In nucleotides, the CDR3 is TGTGCCTGGAGTCATCCCGGGACAGGATTATCCGGGGAGCTGTTTTTT.